This T cell receptor (beta chain) was profiled in a study of cytomegalovirus exposure and HLA in healthy donors. Germline CDR1 is KGHSH and CDR2 is LQKENI. V lost 2 bases, J lost 5 bases, and 9 bases lay in between. The CDR3 is made up of 14 amino acids. Points from the study as a whole: In a later analysis, a genetic analysis reported fewer productive-TCR N-insertions in an Asian-associated ancestry cluster than the cohort average. Presence/absence analysis assumed near-uniform sequencing depth across donors. Accurate prediction of most subjects' HLA-A and HLA-B alleles from TCR beta sequences was reported.

The PCR used 60 Vbeta and 13 Jbeta primers. Using immunoSEQ multiplex PCR, the repertoire was profiled, and TCRdb retains in-frame clones only, with some absent. This repertoire includes around 130,000 clones. Points on this clone: As yet, its antigen is unknown.

Sequenced sample: PBMCs. The chain joins TRBV18 to TRBJ2-2; D is perhaps TRBD1 (5 bases). The sequence was collected from a woman in her thirties or forties in good health and CMV-seronegative. This CDR3 is CASSPTQGTGELFF. CDR3 nucleotides: TGTGCCAGCTCACCAACCCAGGGTACCGGGGAGCTGTTTTTT.